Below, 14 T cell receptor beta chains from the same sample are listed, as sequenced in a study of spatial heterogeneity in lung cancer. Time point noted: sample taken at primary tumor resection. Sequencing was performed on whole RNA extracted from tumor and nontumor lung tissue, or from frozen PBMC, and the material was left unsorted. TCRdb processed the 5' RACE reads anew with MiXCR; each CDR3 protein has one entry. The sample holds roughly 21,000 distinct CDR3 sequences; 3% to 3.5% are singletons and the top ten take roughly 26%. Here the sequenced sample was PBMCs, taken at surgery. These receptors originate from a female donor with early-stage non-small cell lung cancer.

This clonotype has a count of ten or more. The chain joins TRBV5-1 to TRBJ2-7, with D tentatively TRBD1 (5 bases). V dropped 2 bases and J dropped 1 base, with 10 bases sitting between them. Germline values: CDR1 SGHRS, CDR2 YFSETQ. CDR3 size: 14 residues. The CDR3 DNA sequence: TGCGCCAGCAGCTTTCGTGGGGCTTCCTACGAGCAGTACTTC. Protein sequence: CASSFRGASYEQYF.

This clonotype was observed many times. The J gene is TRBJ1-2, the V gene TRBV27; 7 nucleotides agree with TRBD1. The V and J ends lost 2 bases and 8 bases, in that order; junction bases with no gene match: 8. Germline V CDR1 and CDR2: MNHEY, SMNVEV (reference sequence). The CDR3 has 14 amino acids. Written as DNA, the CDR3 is TGTGCCAGCAGTTTAGCCCGACAGGGCTACGGCTACACCTTC. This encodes CASSLARQGYGYTF.

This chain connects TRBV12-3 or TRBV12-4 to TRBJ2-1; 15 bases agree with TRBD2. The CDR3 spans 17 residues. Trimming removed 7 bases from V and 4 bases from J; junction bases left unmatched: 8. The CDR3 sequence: CASNFGTSGRKYNEQFF. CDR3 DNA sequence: TGTGCCAGCAACTTCGGGACTAGCGGGAGGAAATACAATGAGCAGTTCTTC.

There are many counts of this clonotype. The CDR3 spells CSVRQGYWADTQYF. The DNA for the CDR3 is TGCAGCGTCAGACAGGGATATTGGGCAGATACGCAGTATTTT. The chain links TRBV29-1 to TRBJ2-3, with 7 bases matching TRBD1. The CDR3 has 14 residues. Germline trimming cut 6 bases from V and 4 bases from J; bases unmatched to any gene: 10. In germline, CDR1 is SQVTM, CDR2 ANQGSEA.

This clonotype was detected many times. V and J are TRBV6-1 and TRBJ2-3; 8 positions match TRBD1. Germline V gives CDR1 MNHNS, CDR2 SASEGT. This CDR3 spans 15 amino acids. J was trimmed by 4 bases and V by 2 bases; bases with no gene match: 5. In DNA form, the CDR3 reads TGTGCCAGCAGTGAAATGCCAGGGGGCTCAGATACGCAGTATTTT. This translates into CASSEMPGGSDTQYF.

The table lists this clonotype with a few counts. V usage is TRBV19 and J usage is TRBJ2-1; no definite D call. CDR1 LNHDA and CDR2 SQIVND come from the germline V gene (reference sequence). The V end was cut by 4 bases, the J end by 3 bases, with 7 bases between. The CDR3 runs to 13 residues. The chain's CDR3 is CASSNTVYNEQFF. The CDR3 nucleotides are TGTGCCAGTAGTAATACAGTCTACAATGAGCAGTTCTTC. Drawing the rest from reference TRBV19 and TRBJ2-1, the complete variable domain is DGGITQSPKYLFRKEGQNVTLSCEQNLNHDAMYWYRQDPGQGLRLIYYSQIVNDFQKGDIAEGYSVSREKKESFPLTVTSAQKNPTAFYLCASSNTVYNEQFFGPGTRLTVL.

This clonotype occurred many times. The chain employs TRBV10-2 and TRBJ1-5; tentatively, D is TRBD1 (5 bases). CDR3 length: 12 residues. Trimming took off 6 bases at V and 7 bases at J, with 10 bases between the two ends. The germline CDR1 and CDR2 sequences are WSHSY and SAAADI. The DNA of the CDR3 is TGCGCCAGCAGGGACATCGAACAGCCCCAGCATTTT. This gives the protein CASRDIEQPQHF.

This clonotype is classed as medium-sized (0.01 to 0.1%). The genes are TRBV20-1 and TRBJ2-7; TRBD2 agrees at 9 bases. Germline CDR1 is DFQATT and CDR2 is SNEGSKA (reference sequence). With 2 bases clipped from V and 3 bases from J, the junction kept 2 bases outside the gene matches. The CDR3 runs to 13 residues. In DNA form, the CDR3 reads TGCAGTGCTAGAAATAGCGGGAGCTACGAGCAGTACTTC. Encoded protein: CSARNSGSYEQYF.

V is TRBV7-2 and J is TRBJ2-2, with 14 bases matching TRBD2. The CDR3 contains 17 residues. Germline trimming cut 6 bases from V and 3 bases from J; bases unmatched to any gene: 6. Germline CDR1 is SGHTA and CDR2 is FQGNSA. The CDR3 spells CASRAGLAGAHTGELFF. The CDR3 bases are TGTGCCAGCAGAGCGGGACTAGCGGGGGCACACACCGGGGAGCTGTTTTTT.

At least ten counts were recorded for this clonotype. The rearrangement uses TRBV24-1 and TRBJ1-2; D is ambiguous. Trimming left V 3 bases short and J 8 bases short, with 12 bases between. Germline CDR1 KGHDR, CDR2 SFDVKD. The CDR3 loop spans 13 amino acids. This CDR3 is CATSDEPGSGYTF. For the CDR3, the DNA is TGTGCCACCAGTGATGAACCGGGCTCCGGCTACACCTTC.

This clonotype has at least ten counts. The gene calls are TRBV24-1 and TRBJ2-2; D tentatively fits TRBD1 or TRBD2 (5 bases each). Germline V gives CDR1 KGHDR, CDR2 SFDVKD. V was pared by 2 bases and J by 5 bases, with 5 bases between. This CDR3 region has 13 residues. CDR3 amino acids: CATSDWGTGELFF. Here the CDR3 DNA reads TGTGCCACCAGTGATTGGGGGACCGGGGAGCTGTTTTTT.

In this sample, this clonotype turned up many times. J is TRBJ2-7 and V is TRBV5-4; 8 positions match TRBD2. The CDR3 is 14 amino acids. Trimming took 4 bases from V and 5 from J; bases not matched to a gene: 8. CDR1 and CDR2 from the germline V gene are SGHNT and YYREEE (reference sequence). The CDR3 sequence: CASSGEGLEDEQYF. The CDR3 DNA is TGTGCCAGCAGCGGCGAGGGACTAGAGGACGAGCAGTACTTC. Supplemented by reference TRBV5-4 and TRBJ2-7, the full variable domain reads ETGVTQSPTHLIKTRGQQVTLRCSSQSGHNTVSWYQQALGQGPQFIFQYYREEENGRGNFPPRFSGLQFPNYSSELNVNALELDDSALYLCASSGEGLEDEQYFGPGTRLTVT.

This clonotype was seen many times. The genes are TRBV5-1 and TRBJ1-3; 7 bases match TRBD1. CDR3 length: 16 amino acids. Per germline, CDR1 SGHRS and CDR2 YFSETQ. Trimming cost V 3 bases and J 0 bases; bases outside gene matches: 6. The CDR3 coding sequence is TGCGCCAGCAGCTGGGACACAGGGGCCTCTGGAAACACCATATATTTT. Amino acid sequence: CASSWDTGASGNTIYF.

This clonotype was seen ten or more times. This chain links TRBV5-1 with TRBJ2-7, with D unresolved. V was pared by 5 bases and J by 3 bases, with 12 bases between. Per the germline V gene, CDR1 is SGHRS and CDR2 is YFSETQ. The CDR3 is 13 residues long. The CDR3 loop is CASRDLPGYEQYF. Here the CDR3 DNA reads TGCGCCAGCAGGGACCTTCCCGGCTACGAGCAGTACTTC.